The 10 T cell receptor beta chains reported below all come from one sample, sequenced in a study of blood T cells in healthy people across ages. A second PCR, run for about 6 to 12 cycles, used a sample-barcoded 5' primer plus a J-beta primer mix. One entry per CDR3 protein results from TCRdb running MiXCR on the 5' RACE reads. The sample shows fewer than 1,000,000 distinct CDR3 sequences, about 46% of them seen only once. Specimen: blood. These receptors were taken from an elderly man in good health.

The chain employs TRBV3-1 and TRBJ1-4, with D unresolved. V was clipped by 3 bases and J by 5 bases, with 10 bases between them. CDR3 size: 14 residues. CDR1 and CDR2 from the germline V gene are LGHDT and YNNKEL (reference sequence). CDR3 sequence: CASSQLSPNEKLFF. The CDR3 DNA reads TGTGCCAGCAGCCAGTTATCACCGAATGAAAAACTGTTTTTT.

This clonotype has just a few counts. The J gene is TRBJ1-4, the V gene TRBV20-1, with D maybe TRBD1 (6 bases). The germline CDR1 and CDR2 sequences are DFQATT and SNEGSKA (reference sequence). Trimming stripped 6 bases from V and 11 bases from J, with 19 bases between. CDR3 length: 13 amino acids. The CDR3: CSAKGGWGEKLFF. CDR3 in DNA: TGCAGTGCAAAGGGGGGCTGGGGTGAGAAACTGTTTTTT.

Notes on this clonotype: Since a much larger clone is just one base distant, this may be a read error. As DNA, the CDR3 is TGTGGCAGCAGTGCTCGGAAGGGTTACGAGCAGTACTTC. It is translated as CGSSARKGYEQYF. The genes are TRBV25-1 and TRBJ2-4, with no clear D. The J call may be in error: the DNA end matches TRBJ2-7 better. The CDR3 runs 13 residues. Germline V gene sequence: CDR1 MGHDK, CDR2 SYGVNS.

The chain links TRBV28 to TRBJ2-7; D gene unclear. The CDR3 has 15 residues. The germline gives CDR1 MDHEN, CDR2 SYDVKM. Trimming removed 6 bases at V and 6 bases at J, with 21 bases between. DNA for the CDR3: TGTGCCAGCAGAACTAAACGGAATTGGTTTTCCGAGCAGTACTTC. Encoded protein: CASRTKRNWFSEQYF.

This clonotype was observed a few times. The chain links TRBV14 to TRBJ2-5, with D perhaps TRBD1 or TRBD2 (5 bases each). The V end lost 4 bases, the J end lost 1 base, and 16 bases lay between the germline ends. The germline CDR1 and CDR2 sequences are SGHDN and FVKESK. This CDR3 contains 16 residues. Here the CDR3 DNA reads TGTGCCAGCAGCCGTGGGACGCTCATGACCCAAGAGACCCAGTACTTC. This codes for CASSRGTLMTQETQYF.

The chain employs TRBV14 and TRBJ2-5; 8 bases line up with TRBD2. Germline assignment: CDR1 SGHDN and CDR2 FVKESK. V shed 1 base, J shed 11 bases, and the junction held 15 bases outside the gene matches. This CDR3 spans 16 amino acids. CDR3 sequence reads: CASSQAAGLDNNEQYF. In DNA, the CDR3 is TGTGCCAGCAGCCAAGCGGCGGGACTAGACAACAATGAGCAGTACTTC.

This clonotype has a handful of counts. Written as DNA, the CDR3 is TGCAGTGCTAGAGTAAGCCGCACCCACAATGAGCAGTACTTC. Translated: CSARVSRTHNEQYF. This chain links TRBV20-1 with TRBJ2-7, with D hard to call. V was cut by 1 base and J by 7 bases, with 17 bases left in between. Germline V gene lookup returns CDR1 DFQATT and CDR2 SNEGSKA (reference sequence). The CDR3 has 14 amino acids.

A word on this clonotype: The CDR3 ends on some other residue instead of the conserved phenylalanine or tryptophan, so this is likely a read error. The J gene is TRBJ2-3, the V gene TRBV7-2; 9 bases map to TRBD2. The CDR3 contains 14 residues. Germline CDR1 is SGHTA and CDR2 is FQGNSA. The junction had 4 bases not matched to a gene; V was cut back by 5 bases and J by 4 bases. The CDR3 nucleotides read TGTGCCAGCAGCCCGGGACTAGCCTCAGATACGCAGTATTTA. As protein: CASSPGLASDTQYL.

The V gene is TRBV5-1, the J gene TRBJ1-1; D unresolved. This CDR3 has 13 amino acids. CDR1 is SGHRS and CDR2 is YFSETQ in the germline V gene. Trimming took 5 bases from V and 3 from J, leaving 11 bases between them. The CDR3 DNA reads as TGCGCCAGCAGATATGGCCCGGACACTGAAGCTTTCTTT. It specifies CASRYGPDTEAFF.

This sequence joins TRBV18 and TRBJ2-5; possible D gene TRBD1, 6 bases. V was clipped by 2 bases and J by 5 bases, with 9 bases between them. The germline CDR1 and CDR2 sequences are KGHSH and LQKENI. CDR3 length: 13 residues. CDR3 sequence (DNA): TGTGCCAGCTCACCAGATCAGGGGGAGACCCAGTACTTC. Encoded protein: CASSPDQGETQYF.